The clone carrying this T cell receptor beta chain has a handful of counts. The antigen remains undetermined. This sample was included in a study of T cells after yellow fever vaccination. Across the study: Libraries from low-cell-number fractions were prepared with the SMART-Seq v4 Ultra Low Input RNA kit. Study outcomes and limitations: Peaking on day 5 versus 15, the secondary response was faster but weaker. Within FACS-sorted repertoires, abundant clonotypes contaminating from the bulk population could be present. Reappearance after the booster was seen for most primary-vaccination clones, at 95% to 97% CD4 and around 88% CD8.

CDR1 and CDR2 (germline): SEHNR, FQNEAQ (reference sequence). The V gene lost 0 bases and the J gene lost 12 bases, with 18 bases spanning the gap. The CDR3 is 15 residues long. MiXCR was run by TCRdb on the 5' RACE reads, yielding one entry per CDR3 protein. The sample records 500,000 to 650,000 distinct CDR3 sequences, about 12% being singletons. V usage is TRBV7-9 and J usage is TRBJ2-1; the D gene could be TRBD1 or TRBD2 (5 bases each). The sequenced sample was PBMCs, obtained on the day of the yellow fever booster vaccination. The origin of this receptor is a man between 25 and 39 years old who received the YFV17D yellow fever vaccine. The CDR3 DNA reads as TGTGCCAGCAGCTTAGCGACGGGGCCACCCTCGGGGCAGTTCTTC. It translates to CASSLATGPPSGQFF.